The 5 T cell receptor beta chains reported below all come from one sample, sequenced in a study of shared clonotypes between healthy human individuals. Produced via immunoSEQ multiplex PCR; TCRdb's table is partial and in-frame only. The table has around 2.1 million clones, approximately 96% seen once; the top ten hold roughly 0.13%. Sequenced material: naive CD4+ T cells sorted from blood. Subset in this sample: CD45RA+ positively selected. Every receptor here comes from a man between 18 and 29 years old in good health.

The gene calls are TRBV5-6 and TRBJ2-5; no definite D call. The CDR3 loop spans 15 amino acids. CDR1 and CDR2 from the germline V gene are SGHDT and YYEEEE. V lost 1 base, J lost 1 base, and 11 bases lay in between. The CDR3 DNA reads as TGTGCCAGCAGCTTGTTTGGCAGGTTCCAAGAGACCCAGTACTTC. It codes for CASSLFGRFQETQYF.

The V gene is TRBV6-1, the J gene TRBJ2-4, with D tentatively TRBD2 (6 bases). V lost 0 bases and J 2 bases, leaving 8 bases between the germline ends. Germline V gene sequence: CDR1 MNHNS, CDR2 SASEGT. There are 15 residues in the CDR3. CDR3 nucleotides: TGTGCCAGCAGTGAAGCCGGGGGAACCAAAAACATTCAGTACTTC. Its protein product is CASSEAGGTKNIQYF.

The DNA of the CDR3 is TGCGCCAGCAGCTTCCGGGACAGGAACTACGAGCAGTACTTC. It encodes CASSFRDRNYEQYF. The chain carries TRBV5-1 and TRBJ2-7; 8 bases fit TRBD1. CDR1 is SGHRS, CDR2 YFSETQ, per germline. V lost 2 bases to trimming and J lost 3 bases; unmatched junction nucleotides: 4. This CDR3 spans 14 amino acids. Looking up the rest from reference TRBV5-1 and TRBJ2-7 gives the full variable domain: KAGVTQTPRYLIKTRGQQVTLSCSPISGHRSVSWYQQTPGQGLQFLFEYFSETQRNKGNFPGRFSGRQFSNSRSEMNVSTLELGDSALYLCASSFRDRNYEQYFGPGTRLTVT.

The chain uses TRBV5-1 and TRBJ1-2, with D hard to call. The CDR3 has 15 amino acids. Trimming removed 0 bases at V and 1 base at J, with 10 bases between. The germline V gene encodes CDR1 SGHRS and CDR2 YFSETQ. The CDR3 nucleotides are TGCGCCAGCAGCTTGGGAGCGAGCAATAACTATGGCTACACCTTC. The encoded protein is CASSLGASNNYGYTF.

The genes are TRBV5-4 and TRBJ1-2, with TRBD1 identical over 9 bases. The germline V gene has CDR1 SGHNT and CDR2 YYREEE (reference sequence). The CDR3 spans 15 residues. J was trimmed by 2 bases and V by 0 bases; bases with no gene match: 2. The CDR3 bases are TGTGCCAGCAGCTTGGTACAGGGGGCAAACTATGGCTACACCTTC. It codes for CASSLVQGANYGYTF.